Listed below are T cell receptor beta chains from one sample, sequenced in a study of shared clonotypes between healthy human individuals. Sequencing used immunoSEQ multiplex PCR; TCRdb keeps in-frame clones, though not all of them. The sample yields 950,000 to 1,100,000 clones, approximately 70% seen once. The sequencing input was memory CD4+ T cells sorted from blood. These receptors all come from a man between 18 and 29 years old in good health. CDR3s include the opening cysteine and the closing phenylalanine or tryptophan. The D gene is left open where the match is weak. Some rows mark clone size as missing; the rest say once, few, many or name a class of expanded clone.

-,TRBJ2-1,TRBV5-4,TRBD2,TGTGCCAGCAGCTCACGAACTAGCGGGAGGGCCGCTGAGCAGTTCTTC,CASSSRTSGRAAEQFF
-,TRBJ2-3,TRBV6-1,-,TGTGCCAGCAGTGAAGTAACCAGCATTGATACGCAGTATTTT,CASSEVTSIDTQYF
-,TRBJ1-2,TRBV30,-,TGTGCCTGGAGCGACCGTGATGGCTACACCTTC,CAWSDRDGYTF
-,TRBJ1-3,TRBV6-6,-,TGTGCCAGCAGTTATCACGTGGATGGAAACACCATATATTTT,CASSYHVDGNTIYF
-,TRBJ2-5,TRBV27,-,TGTGCCAGCAGTTCTCCGGCAAACTACCAAGAGACCCAGTACTTC,CASSSPANYQETQYF
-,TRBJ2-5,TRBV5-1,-,TGCGCCAGCAGCTTGGAGAAACGAGGGACCCAAGAGACCCAGTACTTC,CASSLEKRGTQETQYF
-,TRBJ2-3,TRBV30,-,TGTGCCTGGAGCACAGGACACACATTCTTGTTTCGTCCGCAGTATTTT,CAWSTGHTFLFRPQYF
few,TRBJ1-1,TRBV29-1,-,TGCAGCGTTGAAGTCGGGAGAGCTTTCTTT,CSVEVGRAFF
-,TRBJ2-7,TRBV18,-,TGTGCCAGCTCACCAGGAGACGGGTTGGGTTCCTACGAGCAGTACTTC,CASSPGDGLGSYEQYF
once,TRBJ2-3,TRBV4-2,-,TGTGCCAGCAGCCAAGTAGGCACAGATACGCAGTATTTT,CASSQVGTDTQYF
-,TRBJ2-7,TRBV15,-,TGTGCCACCAGCAGGGACTTCATCTCCTACGAGCAGTACTTC,CATSRDFISYEQYF
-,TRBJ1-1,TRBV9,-,TGTGCCAGCAGCGCCCTTACAGCTTCCGGGAACACTGAAGCTTTCTTT,CASSALTASGNTEAFF
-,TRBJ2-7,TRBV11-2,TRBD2,TGTGCCAGCAGCTTAGGAGGTCGAGCGGGAGGCGGCTACGAGCAGTACTTC,CASSLGGRAGGGYEQYF
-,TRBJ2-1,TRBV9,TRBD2,TGTGCCAGCAGCACAGGACTAGCGGGAGGCGGAGAGCAGTTCTTC,CASSTGLAGGGEQFF
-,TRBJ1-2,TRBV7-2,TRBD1,TGTGCCAGCAGCCCCGACAGGGTAGACGGCTACACCTTC,CASSPDRVDGYTF
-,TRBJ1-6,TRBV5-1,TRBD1,TGCGCCAGCAGCTCGTCAGGGGGAATTAATAATTCACCCCTCCACTTT,CASSSSGGINNSPLHF
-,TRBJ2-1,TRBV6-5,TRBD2,TGTGCCAGCAATATGGCGGGAGGCTCCTACAATGAGCAGTTCTTC,CASNMAGGSYNEQFF
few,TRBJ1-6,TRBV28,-,TGTGCCAGCAGTCTGGGGACGGCAAATTCACCCCTCCACTTT,CASSLGTANSPLHF
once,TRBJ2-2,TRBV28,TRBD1,TGTGCCAGCAGCCAGGGGGCCCAGGGGGAGCTGTTTTTT,CASSQGAQGELFF
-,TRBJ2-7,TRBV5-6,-,TGTGCCAGCAGCCCCGATACGGGGCGGCCGCGCGAGCAGTACTTC,CASSPDTGRPREQYF
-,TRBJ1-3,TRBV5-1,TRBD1,TGCGCCAGCAGCCTCGGACCAGGGGGATCTGGAAACACCATATATTTT,CASSLGPGGSGNTIYF
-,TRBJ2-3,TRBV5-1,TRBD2,TGCGCCAGCAGCTTGGGGACTAGCGGCACAGATACGCAGTATTTT,CASSLGTSGTDTQYF
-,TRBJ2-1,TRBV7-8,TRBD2,TGTGCCAGCAGCCGACAGACTAGCGGGGTCAATGAGCAGTTCTTC,CASSRQTSGVNEQFF
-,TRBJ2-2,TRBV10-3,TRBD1,TGTGCCATCAGCCCTCAGGGGGCGACCGGGGAGCTGTTTTTT,CAISPQGATGELFF